This T cell receptor beta chain was identified in a study of PD-1 blockade in mismatch repair-deficient tumors. TCRs were sequenced from three patients responding to pembrolizumab. V lost 3 bases to trimming and J lost 4 bases, with 17 bases between them. The CDR3 runs to 15 residues. Germline CDR1 is SGDLS and CDR2 is YYNGEE. Study-level points and caveats: After pembrolizumab, tumor-resident clones rose rapidly, then generally contracted before radiologic responses.

Clones were read by immunoSEQ multiplex PCR, and TCRdb kept only the in-frame ones, dropping some. The sample has roughly 120,000 clones; more than 70% are singletons. Details on this clone: Its antigen is undetermined.

Sequencing was performed on peripheral blood, taken 70 to 73 weeks after starting pembrolizumab. The TCR comes from an adult with mismatch repair-deficient cancer. The chain couples TRBV9 to TRBJ2-7; TRBD2 is a possible D gene (6 bases). The CDR3 DNA reads TGTGCCAGCAGCGGGGGGTCGGGAGATTGGTACGAGCAGTACTTC. It is translated as CASSGGSGDWYEQYF.